This TCR beta chain was captured by sequencing in a study of blood T cell repertoires in COVID-19. The repertoire was sequenced with immunoSEQ multiplex PCR; TCRdb's copy has only in-frame clones and lacks some. There are approximately 110,000 clones in the sample; 74% occur only once, and around 6% lies in the top ten. V gave up 8 bases and J gave up 1 base, with 10 bases separating them. Germline values: CDR1 SGHTA, CDR2 FQGNSA. The CDR3 sequence is 13 residues long. This sequence joins TRBV7-2 and TRBJ2-3; D may be TRBD2 (5 bases). The origin of this receptor is a man aged 80 or over with COVID-19, enrolled during active disease. The sequenced material came from peripheral blood. The CDR3 DNA reads as TGTGCCAGCGGAGAGAGGGGCACAGATACGCAGTATTTT. The encoded protein is CASGERGTDTQYF.